Below, 4 T cell receptor beta chains from the same sample are listed, as sequenced in a study of control samples from healthy donors and cancer patients (dated by TCRdb to 2019 to 2021). The library was built by means of the immunoSEQ multiplex PCR assay. TCRdb took this table from immuneACCESS and kept in-frame rearrangements with V and J called. Such tables lack part of the clones; where checked against another copy, unresolved V genes explain under half of the gap, and the rest is unexplained. This sample lists about 140,000 clones; approximately 86% were detected once. The biggest ten clones account for roughly 1.7% of the sample. Sequenced: blood. These receptors were obtained from a man aged 18-30 years in good health.

The chain has TRBV4-1 and TRBJ2-7; TRBD1 matches at 8 bases. The CDR3 sequence is 15 residues long. The trim removed 0 bases at V and 2 bases at J, leaving 3 bases unmatched. Germline V lookup: CDR1 MGHRA, CDR2 YSYEKL. CDR3 in amino acids: CASSQDGQGTYEQYF. The CDR3 nucleotides read TGCGCCAGCAGCCAAGACGGACAGGGAACCTACGAGCAGTACTTC.

The CDR3: CASSPGRVRIDYGYTF. Written as DNA, the CDR3 is TGTGCCAGCAGCCCCGGCAGGGTCCGAATTGACTATGGCTACACCTTC. The chain joins TRBV2 to TRBJ1-2; D perhaps matches TRBD1 (5 bases). V was pared by 6 bases and J by 3 bases, with 20 bases between. The CDR3 has 16 residues. CDR1 SNHLY and CDR2 FYNNEI come from the germline V gene.

This rearrangement joins TRBV9 to TRBJ1-1; maybe TRBD1 (5 bases). CDR1 and CDR2 from the germline V gene are SGDLS and YYNGEE. The CDR3 contains 14 residues. V gave up 3 bases and J gave up 7 bases, with 16 bases separating them. The CDR3 region has the DNA TGTGCCAGCAGCGACCCCGCGGGGGGAGGTGAAGCTTTCTTT. It encodes CASSDPAGGGEAFF.

This clone was detected once. V is TRBV27 and J is TRBJ1-2; 9 bases line up with TRBD1. V lost 2 bases and J lost 7; bases outside the gene matches: 11. The CDR3 spans 16 residues. From germline, CDR1 is MNHEY and CDR2 SMNVEV (reference sequence). The CDR3: CASSLSPRQGGVGYTF. As DNA, the CDR3 is TGTGCCAGCAGTTTAAGTCCGCGACAGGGGGGGGTTGGCTACACCTTC.